The rows below give T cell receptor beta chains drawn from one sample of a study of shared clonotypes between healthy human individuals. Measured with immunoSEQ multiplex PCR; TCRdb has only the in-frame clones, and not every one. The sample contains approximately 1,500,000 clones, 98% of which appear only once. Sequencing was done on a sample of naive CD4+ T cells sorted from blood. Receptors were obtained from a man aged 30 to 45 in good health. Both conserved end residues are part of each CDR3. D genes are given only for firm matches. Rows give clone size only sometimes, using once, few, many, or a class for an expanded clone.

>-|TRBJ1-2|TRBV5-5|-
TGTGCCAGCAGCCCACTGGCAGGAAACTATGGCTACACCTTC
CASSPLAGNYGYTF
>-|TRBJ2-3|TRBV5-6|once
TGTGCCAGCAGCATCGTACTAGGTAGCACAGATACGCAGTATTTT
CASSIVLGSTDTQYF
>-|TRBJ1-2|TRBV2|-
TGTGCCAGCACCCGCGGGGGGGACGGACGAATCTCCAAATCCCTCTTC
CASTRGGDGRISKSLF
>-|TRBJ2-7|TRBV7-6|-
TGTGCCAGCAGCTTAGAACCGGGACAATCTCCTCTACACTCCTACGAGCAGTACTTC
CASSLEPGQSPLHSYEQYF
>-|TRBJ2-7|TRBV29-1|-
TGCAGCGTCGCCCCCTCTTTGGCGGGATCCTACGAGCAGTACTTC
CSVAPSLAGSYEQYF
>TRBD1|TRBJ1-1|TRBV28|-
TGTGCCAGCAGCGAGACAGGGGGAGACACTGAAGCTTTCTTT
CASSETGGDTEAFF
>-|TRBJ2-5|TRBV5-6|-
TGTGCCAGCAGCTTGGAAGAGACCCAGTACTTC
CASSLEETQYF
>TRBD1|TRBJ2-1|TRBV2|-
TGTGCCAGCAGTGCCTCGGACAGGGGTATCAATGAGCAGTTCTTC
CASSASDRGINEQFF
>-|TRBJ2-7|TRBV28|once
TGTGCCAGCAGTTCCCTGATGGTCGAGCAGTACTTC
CASSSLMVEQYF
>-|TRBJ1-2|TRBV7-2|-
TGTGCCAGCAGCTCCCGACGCGGCTATGGCTACACCTTC
CASSSRRGYGYTF
>-|TRBJ2-5|TRBV29-1|-
TGCAGCGCTGCGGGGTCCCAAGAGACCCAGTACTTC
CSAAGSQETQYF
>TRBD1|TRBJ2-7|TRBV6-1|-
TGTGCCAGCAGTGGGCGGGGACAGGGCCCAAACTACGAGCAGTACTTC
CASSGRGQGPNYEQYF
>-|TRBJ2-3|TRBV5-1|-
TGCGCCAGCAGCTTGGGAGACTTCACAGATACGCAGTATTTT
CASSLGDFTDTQYF
>-|TRBJ2-5|TRBV11-3|-
TGTGCCAGCAGCTTAGGAGGGACAAACCAAGAGACCCAGTACTTC
CASSLGGTNQETQYF
>-|TRBJ1-1|TRBV2|-
TGTGCCAGCAGTAACAGGGCGTACACTGAAGCTTTCTTT
CASSNRAYTEAFF
>-|TRBJ2-1|TRBV30|-
TGTGCCTGGAGTGCCCTAGACAGATTTAGTCTCGTCTTC
CAWSALDRFSLVF
>-|TRBJ1-1|TRBV12-5|-
TGTGCTAGTGGTCGATCGGGCGGAACTGAAGCTTTCTTT
CASGRSGGTEAFF
>TRBD1|TRBJ1-5|TRBV30|-
TGTGCCTGGAGTAGGGACAGGGGGGGGCAGCCCCAGCATTTT
CAWSRDRGGQPQHF